These 14 T cell receptor beta chains originate from one sample sequenced in a study of neurological immune-mediated disorders. TCRdb reprocessed the 5' RACE reads via MiXCR and lists one record per CDR3 protein. The sample holds around 41,000 distinct CDR3 sequences; 14% are singletons and the top ten take about 3.6%. The sample consisted of CD4+ T cells from blood. The receptors here all came from a woman aged 55-69 years with HTLV-1-associated myelopathy (HAM/TSP).

In this sample, this clonotype turned up many times. J is TRBJ2-3 and V is TRBV10-3; a weak D match, TRBD2 (6 bases). V was pared by 6 bases and J by 2 bases, with 12 bases between. There are 14 residues in the CDR3. CDR1 is ENHRY and CDR2 is SYGVKD in the germline V gene. The CDR3 spells CAISPGGFTDTQYF. CDR3 nucleotide sequence: TGTGCCATCAGCCCCGGGGGATTCACAGATACGCAGTATTTT.

This clonotype was seen repeatedly, ten times or more. This sequence joins TRBV5-1 and TRBJ2-3; D remains ambiguous. Germline CDR1 and CDR2: SGHRS and YFSETQ. Between the trimmed V and J ends, which lost 3 bases and 0 bases, there was a span of 14 bases. This CDR3 is built from 16 residues. The CDR3 DNA follows: TGCGCCAGCAGCTCGACCCAGGTCTATAGCACAGATACGCAGTATTTT. This encodes CASSSTQVYSTDTQYF.

The sample holds many counts of this clonotype. V is TRBV5-6 and J is TRBJ2-7; a weak D match, TRBD1 (7 bases). CDR3 length: 15 amino acids. V was cut by 3 bases and J by 7 bases, with 20 bases left in between. Germline CDR1 SGHDT, CDR2 YYEEEE. The CDR3 nucleotides are TGTGCCAGCAGCTACTCCGGGACAGTGAGCGGGGAGCAGTACTTC. Its protein product is CASSYSGTVSGEQYF.

This clonotype has a count of ten or more. The V and J genes are TRBV7-2 and TRBJ2-7; D is perhaps TRBD2 (7 bases). Deletions cut 5 bases from V and 6 bases from J, with 20 bases between. This CDR3 has 15 residues. Germline CDR1 reads SGHTA; CDR2 reads FQGNSA. The CDR3 coding sequence is TGTGCCAGCAGCCGCTGGGGGGGGCCGATGGCCGAGCAGTACTTC. Protein: CASSRWGGPMAEQYF. The full variable domain, rest sourced from reference TRBV7-2 and TRBJ2-7, is GAGVSQSPSNKVTEKGKDVELRCDPISGHTALYWYRQSLGQGLEFLIYFQGNSAPDKSGLPSDRFSAERTGGSVSTLTIQRTQQEDSAVYLCASSRWGGPMAEQYFGPGTRLTVT.

This clonotype was detected many times. The chain carries TRBV5-1 and TRBJ2-1; D call uncertain. The CDR3 consists of 11 residues. V lost 3 bases and J 7 bases, leaving 5 bases between the germline ends. Per germline, CDR1 SGHRS and CDR2 YFSETQ. CDR3 coding DNA: TGCGCCAGCAGCTCCCCTAATGAGCAGTTCTTC. This translates into CASSSPNEQFF. Drawing the rest from reference TRBV5-1 and TRBJ2-1, the complete variable domain is KAGVTQTPRYLIKTRGQQVTLSCSPISGHRSVSWYQQTPGQGLQFLFEYFSETQRNKGNFPGRFSGRQFSNSRSEMNVSTLELGDSALYLCASSSPNEQFFGPGTRLTVL.

There are many counts of this clonotype. The chain carries TRBV12-3 or TRBV12-4 and TRBJ1-1, with D perhaps matching TRBD1 (6 bases). Trimming removed 4 bases at V and 4 bases at J, with 19 bases between. The CDR3 loop spans 16 amino acids. The CDR3 here is CASSWGGQWGSTEAFF. The CDR3, as DNA: TGTGCCAGCAGTTGGGGGGGCCAGTGGGGTAGCACTGAAGCTTTCTTT.

This clonotype was recorded many times. This chain joins TRBV11-2 and TRBJ2-1, with 8 bases that match TRBD2. The CDR3 consists of 14 residues. V shed 5 bases, J shed 10 bases, and the junction held 10 bases outside the gene matches. CDR1 and CDR2 (germline): SGHAT, FQNNGV. CDR3 sequence reads: CASSRPRGGPEQFF. For the CDR3, the DNA is TGTGCCAGCAGCCGCCCCCGGGGGGGGCCGGAGCAGTTCTTC.

In its sample, this clonotype was seen many times. J is TRBJ1-1 and V is TRBV5-1; a possible D gene is TRBD1 (6 bases). CDR1 is SGHRS and CDR2 is YFSETQ in the germline V gene. The CDR3 spans 16 residues. V dropped 3 bases and J dropped 1 base, with 16 bases sitting between them. Written as DNA, the CDR3 is TGCGCCAGCAGCTCTACCGGGGGCCGGGGGAACACTGAAGCTTTCTTT. Its protein product is CASSSTGGRGNTEAFF.

This clonotype was counted many times. The chain links TRBV5-1 to TRBJ2-2; TRBD2 aligns across 8 bases. Per the germline V gene, CDR1 is SGHRS and CDR2 is YFSETQ. V was pared by 1 base and J by 1 base, with 3 bases of the junction left unmatched. CDR3 size: 16 residues. The CDR3: CASSLLAGGNTGELFF. The DNA for the CDR3 is TGCGCCAGCAGCTTGTTGGCGGGGGGGAACACCGGGGAGCTGTTTTTT.

The V gene is TRBV7-8, the J gene TRBJ1-6, with 9 bases that match TRBD1. Unmatched junction bases numbered 6, after V lost 5 bases and J lost 10 bases. The CDR3 has 14 residues. The germline CDR1 and CDR2 sequences are SGHVS and FQNEAQ. CDR3 residues: CASSQTGGWSPLHF. DNA of the CDR3: TGTGCCAGCAGCCAAACAGGGGGCTGGTCACCCCTCCACTTT.

The V and J genes are TRBV3-1 and TRBJ2-1; D unresolved. Germline V lookup: CDR1 LGHDT, CDR2 YNNKEL (reference sequence). The CDR3 runs to 11 residues. Trimming cost V 8 bases and J 8 bases, with 10 bases left between them. The CDR3 is CASEDTDEQFF. CDR3 in DNA: TGTGCCAGCGAGGATACCGATGAGCAGTTCTTC.

This clonotype has ten or more counts. This rearrangement joins TRBV27 to TRBJ2-7; TRBD2 agrees at 7 bases. Germline V CDR1 and CDR2: MNHEY, SMNVEV (reference sequence). This CDR3 is built from 16 residues. Germline trimming cut 7 bases from V and 3 bases from J; bases unmatched to any gene: 15. The CDR3 sequence is CASTSSRLASRYEQYF. The CDR3 bases are TGTGCCAGCACCTCAAGCCGACTAGCTTCGCGCTACGAGCAGTACTTC.

This clonotype was recorded at least ten times. The chain recombines TRBV28 with TRBJ2-1; 8 nucleotides match TRBD2. The CDR3 runs 16 residues. The V gene's germline CDR1 is MDHEN and CDR2 SYDVKM. The V segment lost 4 bases and the J segment 5 bases; nucleotides outside the gene matches: 10. The CDR3 DNA is TGTGCCAGCAGTTGGACTAGCCCCCCTATCAACAATGAGCAGTTCTTC. It yields the protein CASSWTSPPINNEQFF.

V is TRBV27 and J is TRBJ1-1; tentative D call: TRBD1 (6 bases). Germline V CDR1 and CDR2: MNHEY, SMNVEV (reference sequence). The length of the CDR3 is 18 residues. V lost 4 bases, J lost 3 bases, and 24 bases lay in between. The CDR3 bases are TGTGCCAGCAGTTCCCTCTTGGGAGGGGGAGAATTGGACACTGAAGCTTTCTTT. Its translation is CASSSLLGGGELDTEAFF.